Listed below are T cell receptor beta chains from one sample, sequenced in a study of type 1 and type 2 diabetes patients. TCRdb re-called the multiplex PCR reads through MiXCR, storing one row per CDR3 protein. The table has about 270,000 distinct CDR3 sequences, more than 40% seen once. The source material was peripheral blood mononuclear cells (PBMCs). The receptors were sampled from a man younger than 35 with type 2 diabetes. Both conserved end residues are part of each CDR3. Each record gives: CDR3 protein, CDR3 DNA, V gene, clone size, D gene, J gene. The D gene is left open where the match is weak. The size entry is marked missing in some rows and otherwise reads once, few, many or a size class.

CASSIRLGGNQPQHF | TGTGCCAGCAGTATAAGGCTGGGGGGAAATCAGCCCCAGCATTTT | TRBV12-3/TRBV12-4 | . | . | TRBJ1-5
CAWSADSSNQPQHF | TGTGCCTGGAGCGCAGACAGTAGCAATCAGCCCCAGCATTTT | TRBV30 | . | . | TRBJ1-5
CASRLDTGELFF | TGTGCCAGTAGACTAGACACCGGGGAGCTGTTTTTT | TRBV19 | . | . | TRBJ2-2
CASSPPDSRGHEQYF | TGTGCCAGCAGCCCTCCTGACAGTCGGGGGCACGAGCAGTACTTC | TRBV7-6 | . | . | TRBJ2-7
CASKMLVRSSYNEQFF | TGTGCCAGCAAAATGCTGGTAAGAAGCTCCTACAATGAGCAGTTCTTC | TRBV2 | . | . | TRBJ2-1
CASRGRLSYEQYF | TGTGCCAGCAGGGGGAGACTCTCCTACGAGCAGTACTTC | TRBV2 | many | . | TRBJ2-7
CASSLLRGEADTQYF | TGTGCCAGCAGCCTTCTACGAGGGGAGGCAGATACGCAGTATTTT | TRBV6-1 | . | . | TRBJ2-3
CASSSGGPDEQYF | TGTGCCAGTAGTAGCGGGGGACCGGACGAGCAGTACTTC | TRBV19 | few | TRBD2 | TRBJ2-7
CASSLDPGRETQYF | TGTGCCAGCAGCTTAGATCCGGGAAGAGAGACCCAGTACTTC | TRBV7-9 | . | . | TRBJ2-5
CASGEDDNYGYTF | TGTGCCAGCGGTGAGGATGATAACTATGGCTACACCTTC | TRBV25-1 | many | . | TRBJ1-2
CASSYLGGRDTQYF | TGTGCCAGCAGTTACCTCGGGGGCCGAGATACGCAGTATTTT | TRBV6-6 | few | . | TRBJ2-3
CASSIPSRTGELFF | TGTGCCAGTAGTATTCCCTCCAGGACCGGGGAGCTGTTTTTT | TRBV2 | . | . | TRBJ2-2
CASSWGEGLANTGELFF | TGTGCCAGCAGTTGGGGGGAGGGGCTGGCGAACACCGGGGAGCTGTTTTTT | TRBV27 | . | TRBD2 | TRBJ2-2
CAWSSAGEQYF | TGTGCCTGGAGTAGTGCAGGTGAGCAGTACTTC | TRBV30 | . | . | TRBJ2-7
CASGRSADSNEKLFF | TGTGCCAGCGGAAGGTCGGCGGACTCGAATGAAAAACTGTTTTTT | TRBV2 | few | . | TRBJ1-4
CAIRSQARSEQYF | TGTGCCATCAGGTCTCAGGCCCGCTCCGAGCAGTACTTC | TRBV10-3 | few | . | TRBJ2-7
CASSRDNRDPGRGFF | TGTGCCAGTAGTAGGGACAACAGGGATCCGGGGAGAGGGTTCTTC | TRBV19 | . | . | TRBJ2-7
CAWSVTGRENEKLFF | TGTGCCTGGAGTGTAACCGGACGGGAAAATGAAAAACTGTTTTTT | TRBV30 | . | . | TRBJ1-4
CASSAGGRYEQYF | TGTGCCAGCAGTGCGGGAGGCCGCTACGAGCAGTACTTC | TRBV25-1 | many | TRBD2 | TRBJ2-7
CASSVSPGTRYEQYF | TGTGCCAGCAGTGTCTCCCCAGGGACCCGCTACGAGCAGTACTTC | TRBV7-4 | . | . | TRBJ2-7
CASRGIAEGAYEQYF | TGTGCCAGCAGAGGGATAGCGGAGGGGGCCTACGAGCAGTACTTC | TRBV27 | . | . | TRBJ2-7
CSVESNTNTEAFF | TGCAGCGTTGAGAGTAATACGAACACTGAAGCTTTCTTT | TRBV29-1 | . | . | TRBJ1-1
CASSQLSQAGGSNQPQHF | TGCGCCAGCAGCCAACTAAGTCAGGCTGGGGGTAGCAATCAGCCCCAGCATTTT | TRBV4-1 | . | . | TRBJ1-5
CAWSVPGQSYEQYF | TGTGCCTGGAGTGTGCCGGGACAGTCCTACGAGCAGTACTTC | TRBV30 | many | TRBD1 | TRBJ2-7
CACSSVKREAFF | TGTGCCTGCAGTTCGGTAAAGAGGGAAGCTTTCTTT | TRBV12-3/TRBV12-4 | . | . | TRBJ1-1
CASSYSLGGSTGELFF | TGTGCCAGCAGTTACTCGTTGGGAGGAAGCACCGGGGAGCTGTTTTTT | TRBV12-3/TRBV12-4 | . | . | TRBJ2-2
CASSPLQRVQGVGNTIYF | TGTGCCAGCTCACCATTACAGCGAGTCCAGGGGGTCGGAAACACCATATATTTT | TRBV18 | . | TRBD1 | TRBJ1-3
CASSPTGPSGRFDF | TGTGCCAGCTCACCAACCGGGCCGTCCGGGAGGTTTGACTTT | TRBV18 | . | TRBD2 | TRBJ2-7
CASTADGNTEAFF | TGTGCCAGCACCGCCGACGGAAACACTGAAGCTTTCTTT | TRBV4-2 | few | . | TRBJ1-1
CAWSELKEQFF | TGTGCCTGGAGTGAATTGAAAGAGCAGTTCTTC | TRBV30 | . | . | TRBJ2-1
CASSVRTGGYSPLHF | TGCGCCAGCAGTGTCCGGACAGGGGGCTATTCACCCCTCCACTTT | TRBV10-2 | . | TRBD1 | TRBJ1-6
CASRPDITDTQYF | TGTGCCAGCAGGCCGGATATCACAGATACGCAGTATTTT | TRBV28 | . | . | TRBJ2-3